The rows below give T cell receptor beta chains drawn from one sample of a study of identical twins. TCRdb independently ran MiXCR on the 5' RACE reads; one entry per CDR3 protein. The sample has about 690,000 distinct CDR3 sequences; roughly 6% are singletons. Material: naive T cells sorted from blood. The receptors here all came from a man between 18 and 35 years old in good health. CDR3s include the opening cysteine and the closing phenylalanine or tryptophan. Fields, in order: clone size, CDR3 length, V gene, J gene, D gene, CDR3 protein, CDR3 DNA. The D gene is left open where the match is weak. The size of a clone is reported for some rows only, either as once, few or many, or as a class for expanded clones.

>.|13|TRBV30|TRBJ2-2|.
CAWSPGSTGELFF
TGTGCCTGGAGCCCAGGGTCCACCGGGGAGCTGTTTTTT
>.|15|TRBV7-2|TRBJ1-1|.
CASSYSRTMNTEAFF
TGTGCCAGCAGCTACTCCAGGACCATGAACACTGAAGCTTTCTTT
>few|15|TRBV12-3/TRBV12-4|TRBJ2-7|TRBD2
CASSFVAGVPYEQYF
TGTGCCAGCAGTTTTGTGGCGGGAGTACCCTACGAGCAGTACTTC
>.|13|TRBV15|TRBJ1-1|.
CATSRDRDNEAFF
TGTGCCACCAGCAGAGATCGGGACAATGAAGCTTTCTTT
>few|15|TRBV6-5|TRBJ1-6|.
CASRSRDNVNSPLHF
TGTGCCAGCAGATCTCGGGACAACGTAAATTCACCCCTCCACTTT
>many|13|TRBV29-1|TRBJ1-1|.
CSVGGTLITEAFF
TGCAGCGTTGGGGGGACACTCATCACTGAAGCTTTCTTT
>many|16|TRBV29-1|TRBJ1-5|.
CSVEEGGSDSNQPQHF
TGCAGCGTTGAAGAGGGAGGGAGCGATAGCAATCAGCCCCAGCATTTT
>few|14|TRBV5-1|TRBJ1-1|TRBD1
CASSWDRSYTEAFF
TGCGCCAGCAGCTGGGACAGATCTTACACTGAAGCTTTCTTT
>few|13|TRBV24-1|TRBJ2-3|.
CATSDWDQATQYF
TGTGCCACCAGTGACTGGGATCAAGCTACGCAGTATTTT
>few|13|TRBV5-6|TRBJ2-7|.
CASSFSFLREQYF
TGTGCCAGCAGCTTCTCCTTCCTCCGCGAGCAGTACTTC
>few|16|TRBV19|TRBJ1-4|.
CASSNRQATSNEKLFF
TGTGCCAGTAGTAACCGACAGGCGACTTCTAATGAAAAACTGTTTTTT
>.|14|TRBV12-3/TRBV12-4|TRBJ2-2|.
CASSIYSYTGELFF
TGTGCCAGCAGCATATACAGTTACACCGGGGAGCTGTTTTTT
>.|16|TRBV7-9|TRBJ2-1|TRBD2
CASSPQAGEFYNEQFF
TGTGCCAGCAGCCCCCAAGCGGGAGAGTTCTACAATGAGCAGTTCTTC
>many|15|TRBV6-1|TRBJ2-3|.
CASNRDQGLTDTQYF
TGTGCCAGCAACCGGGACCAGGGTTTGACAGATACGCAGTATTTT
>.|18|TRBV10-3|TRBJ2-5|TRBD1
CAISDDRGQEKYQETQYF
TGTGCCATCAGTGACGACAGGGGCCAAGAAAAGTACCAAGAGACCCAGTACTTC
>many|13|TRBV25-1|TRBJ2-7|TRBD1
CASTGTVSYEQYF
TGTGCCAGCACCGGGACAGTCTCCTACGAGCAGTACTTC
>few|15|TRBV6-1|TRBJ1-1|.
CASPGTQGSNTEAFF
TGTGCCAGCCCTGGGACCCAAGGGTCCAACACTGAAGCTTTCTTT
>few|13|TRBV7-9|TRBJ2-5|.
CASSSPLGETQYF
TGTGCCAGCAGCTCCCCCTTAGGGGAGACCCAGTACTTC
>many|13|TRBV20-1|TRBJ2-3|TRBD2
CSASAGGTDTQYF
TGCAGTGCTAGTGCGGGGGGCACAGATACGCAGTATTTT
>.|14|TRBV20-1|TRBJ2-5|.
CSARKDPGLETQYF
TGCAGTGCTAGAAAGGATCCAGGTCTGGAGACCCAGTACTTC
>few|18|TRBV27|TRBJ2-1|TRBD2
CASSSGTSGRAPYNEQFF
TGTGCCAGCAGTTCCGGGACTAGCGGGAGGGCCCCATACAATGAGCAGTTCTTC
>.|16|TRBV10-3|TRBJ2-5|TRBD2
CAISAGTSGSRETQYF
TGTGCCATCAGTGCCGGGACTAGCGGGAGTCGCGAGACCCAGTACTTC
>few|14|TRBV12-3/TRBV12-4|TRBJ2-3|.
CASLRAASTDTQYF
TGTGCCAGCCTTCGGGCAGCCAGCACAGATACGCAGTATTTT
>many|14|TRBV12-3/TRBV12-4|TRBJ1-5|.
CASRVDGSHQPQHF
TGTGCCAGCAGGGTTGACGGCTCCCATCAGCCCCAGCATTTT
>few|15|TRBV11-2|TRBJ2-3|.
CASSSGLSGTDTQYF
TGTGCCAGCAGCTCCGGACTAAGCGGCACAGATACGCAGTATTTT
>.|17|TRBV3-1|TRBJ1-4|.
CASRQLHGGDDREKLFF
TGTGCCAGCAGACAATTACACGGAGGGGACGATAGGGAAAAACTGTTTTTT
>many|13|TRBV20-1|TRBJ1-1|.
CSASGGANTEAFF
TGCAGTGCTAGCGGGGGGGCGAACACTGAAGCTTTCTTT
>many|15|TRBV29-1|TRBJ2-3|TRBD2
CSVDLREGPTDTQYF
TGCAGCGTTGATCTGCGGGAGGGCCCCACAGATACGCAGTATTTT
>many|14|TRBV20-1|TRBJ2-3|.
CSARDLDQWDTQYF
TGCAGTGCTAGAGATTTAGACCAGTGGGATACGCAGTATTTT
>many|14|TRBV5-1|TRBJ2-7|.
CASSRETGIGEQYF
TGCGCCAGCAGCAGAGAAACAGGCATAGGGGAGCAGTACTTC
>many|20|TRBV20-1|TRBJ2-1|TRBD2
CSARRWGTGTSGRIYNEQFF
TGCAGTGCTAGAAGATGGGGTACGGGGACTAGCGGGAGGATCTACAATGAGCAGTTCTTC
>many|17|TRBV20-1|TRBJ2-3|TRBD2
CSARSSGKTISTDTQYF
TGCAGTGCTCGGTCTAGCGGAAAAACGATTAGCACAGATACGCAGTATTTT
>.|13|TRBV12-3/TRBV12-4|TRBJ1-2|.
CASSLDSGYGYTF
TGTGCCAGCAGTTTAGATAGCGGCTATGGCTACACCTTC
>.|16|TRBV9|TRBJ2-2|TRBD1
CASSAYRGVSTGELFF
TGTGCCAGCAGCGCATACAGGGGAGTTAGCACCGGGGAGCTGTTTTTT